Below, 10 T cell receptor beta chains from the same sample are listed, as sequenced in a study of blood T cells in healthy people across ages. Combining a sample-barcoded 5' primer with a J-beta primer mix, a second PCR ran for about 7 to 11 cycles. TCRdb used MiXCR to reprocess the 5' RACE reads, holding one entry per CDR3 protein. The sample yields hundreds of thousands of distinct CDR3 sequences, roughly 24% seen once. These data were likewise used in another study, on T cells of mothers and their children.

Sequenced: blood. The receptors here all came from a boy between 5 and 17 years old in good health.

This clonotype was observed a handful of times. The genes are TRBV9 and TRBJ2-4; D remains unclear. The CDR3 contains 14 residues. Looked up from germline, CDR1 is SGDLS and CDR2 is YYNGEE. Trimming shortened V by 0 bases and J by 5 bases, and 9 bases separated the two germline ends. CDR3 loop: CASSVDTTQNIQYF. Here the CDR3 DNA reads TGTGCCAGCAGCGTAGACACCACCCAAAACATTCAGTACTTC.

The chain is built from TRBV12-5 and TRBJ2-6; D ambiguous. Germline V CDR1 and CDR2: LGHNT, FRNRAP. V lost 8 bases and J 0 bases, leaving 5 bases between the germline ends. The CDR3 is 13 residues long. The CDR3 is CASLASGANVLTF. CDR3 in DNA: TGTGCTAGTTTAGCCTCTGGGGCCAACGTCCTGACTTTC.

This clonotype turned up a few times. The chain links TRBV5-1 to TRBJ2-5; D is unclear. V was cut by 2 bases and J by 0 bases, with 8 bases left in between. Germline lookup yields CDR1 SGHRS and CDR2 YFSETQ. The CDR3 consists of 14 residues. DNA of the CDR3: TGCGCCAGCAGCTTCGGGCTTTACCAAGAGACCCAGTACTTC. Protein sequence: CASSFGLYQETQYF.

The rearrangement links TRBV4-1 to TRBJ2-7, with D unresolved. The CDR3 covers 15 residues. The germline V gene encodes CDR1 MGHRA and CDR2 YSYEKL. Trimming pared 1 base from V and 0 bases from J, leaving 10 bases between. CDR3 loop: CASSQGPLFSYEQYF. The CDR3 nucleotides are TGCGCCAGCAGCCAAGGTCCTCTTTTCTCCTACGAGCAGTACTTC.

This sequence joins TRBV5-1 and TRBJ2-5; 8 bases align to TRBD2. The germline V gene has CDR1 SGHRS and CDR2 YFSETQ. The CDR3 consists of 15 residues. The junction had 6 bases not matched to a gene; V was cut back by 2 bases and J by 3 bases. The CDR3 sequence: CASSLVAGREETQYF. CDR3 coding DNA: TGCGCCAGCAGCTTAGTAGCGGGGAGAGAAGAGACCCAGTACTTC.

This clonotype was seen a few times. The V call is TRBV20-1, the J call TRBJ2-5, with D possibly matching TRBD2 (6 bases). The CDR3 sequence is 15 residues long. The germline CDR1 and CDR2 sequences are DFQATT and SNEGSKA (reference sequence). The ends were cut back, 0 bases at V and 9 bases at J, with 20 bases in the middle. The chain's CDR3 is CSARETSWGLEAQYF. The CDR3 DNA sequence: TGCAGTGCTAGAGAAACTAGCTGGGGCTTGGAGGCCCAGTACTTC.

This rearrangement joins TRBV5-1 to TRBJ2-3, with D hard to call. The CDR3 runs 13 residues. V lost 2 bases and J 5 bases, leaving 9 bases between the germline ends. CDR1 and CDR2 (germline): SGHRS, YFSETQ. DNA for the CDR3: TGCGCCAGCAGCTTTGGCAATGGAGATACGCAGTATTTT. Its translation is CASSFGNGDTQYF.

This clonotype has more than one count but fewer than ten. The chain couples TRBV20-1 to TRBJ1-3, with a tentative D call TRBD1 (5 bases). V was pared by 3 bases and J by 0 bases, with 9 bases between. CDR3 length: 14 amino acids. The germline V gene has CDR1 DFQATT and CDR2 SNEGSKA (reference sequence). The CDR3 region is CSASRVFSGNTIYF. The DNA of the CDR3 is TGCAGTGCTAGCAGGGTGTTCTCTGGAAACACCATATATTTT.

The rearrangement links TRBV20-1 to TRBJ1-4, with no clear D. The CDR3 contains 13 residues. V gave up 3 bases and J gave up 0 bases, with 5 bases separating them. Per germline, CDR1 DFQATT and CDR2 SNEGSKA (reference sequence). CDR3 loop: CSASPSTNEKLFF. The CDR3 DNA sequence: TGCAGTGCTAGTCCCTCAACTAATGAAAAACTGTTTTTT.

The chain links TRBV4-2 to TRBJ1-2; no reliable D call. Germline assignment: CDR1 LGHNA and CDR2 YNFKEQ. The V gene lost 3 bases and the J gene lost 6 bases, with 5 bases spanning the gap. CDR3 length: 11 amino acids. The CDR3 is CASSHVDGYTF. The CDR3 nucleotides are TGTGCCAGCAGCCACGTCGATGGCTACACCTTC.